Shown below are 3 T cell receptor beta chains from a single sample sequenced in a study of T cell changes during pregnancy in multiple sclerosis. Clones were read by immunoSEQ multiplex PCR, and TCRdb kept only the in-frame ones, dropping some. Of nearly 110,000 clones in the sample, about nine tenths were seen once. Specimen: peripheral blood, collected after pregnancy. These receptors were obtained from a female donor with multiple sclerosis, enrolled in a pregnancy study.

The rearrangement joins TRBV6-1 to TRBJ2-1; a weak D match, TRBD2 (5 bases). V lost 4 bases, J lost 4 bases, and 20 bases lay in between. The CDR3 length is 17 residues. Looked up from germline, CDR1 is MNHNS and CDR2 is SASEGT. For the CDR3, the DNA is TGTGCCAGCAGTGCCCTCTCAGGAGCGGTAATTTACAATGAGCAGTTCTTC. Translating it yields CASSALSGAVIYNEQFF.

The gene calls are TRBV7-2 and TRBJ1-2; TRBD1 might be the D (6 bases). Germline V CDR1 and CDR2: SGHTA, FQGNSA. The germline V and J ends were trimmed by 1 base and 8 bases, with 11 bases remaining between them. This CDR3 contains 13 residues. CDR3 region: CASSLGAGVGYTF. As DNA, the CDR3 is TGTGCCAGCAGCTTAGGGGCAGGGGTAGGCTACACCTTC.

This rearrangement joins TRBV5-4 to TRBJ1-3; D uncertain. V was cut by 2 bases and J by 3 bases, with 12 bases left in between. CDR3 length equals 15 residues. Germline CDR1 SGHNT, CDR2 YYREEE (reference sequence). The CDR3 sequence: CASSFGALDGNTIYF. DNA for the CDR3: TGTGCCAGCAGCTTCGGAGCCCTGGATGGAAACACCATATATTTT.